The source of this T cell receptor beta chain is a study of cytomegalovirus exposure and HLA in healthy donors. CDR1 MDHEN and CDR2 SYDVKM come from the germline V gene. The CDR3 is made up of 9 amino acids. Here immunoSEQ multiplex PCR was the method, and the copy in TCRdb shows in-frame clones only, minus some. The table lists 150,000 to 200,000 clones, 86% of them singletons. Specimen: PBMCs. The clonotype comes from a man in his thirties or forties in good health and CMV-seropositive. The chain is built from TRBV28 and TRBJ2-7; D perhaps matches TRBD2 (5 bases). CDR3 sequence reads: CSTGNEQYF. The CDR3 DNA follows: TGTTCCACGGGGAACGAGCAGTACTTC.